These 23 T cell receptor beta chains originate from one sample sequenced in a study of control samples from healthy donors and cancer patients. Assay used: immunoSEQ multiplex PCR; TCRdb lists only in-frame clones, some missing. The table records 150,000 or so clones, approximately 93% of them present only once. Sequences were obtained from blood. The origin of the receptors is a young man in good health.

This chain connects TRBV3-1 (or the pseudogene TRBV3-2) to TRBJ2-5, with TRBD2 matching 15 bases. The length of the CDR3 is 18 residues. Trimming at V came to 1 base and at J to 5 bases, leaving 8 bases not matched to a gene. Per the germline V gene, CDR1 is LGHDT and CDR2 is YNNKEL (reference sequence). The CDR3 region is CASSQGFGLAGGQETQYF. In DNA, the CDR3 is TGTGCCAGCAGCCAAGGGTTCGGACTAGCGGGAGGGCAGGAGACCCAGTACTTC.

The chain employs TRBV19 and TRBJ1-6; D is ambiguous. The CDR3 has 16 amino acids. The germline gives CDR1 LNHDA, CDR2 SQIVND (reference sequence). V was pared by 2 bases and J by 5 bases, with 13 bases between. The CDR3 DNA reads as TGTGCCAGTAGTATACCGGGCGCCTTTCATAATTCACCCCTCCACTTT. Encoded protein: CASSIPGAFHNSPLHF.

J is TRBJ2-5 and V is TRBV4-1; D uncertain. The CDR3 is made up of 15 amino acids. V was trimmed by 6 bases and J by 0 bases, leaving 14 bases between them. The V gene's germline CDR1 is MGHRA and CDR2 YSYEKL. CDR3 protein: CASRPALTNQETQYF. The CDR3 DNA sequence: TGCGCCAGCAGACCAGCGCTAACCAACCAAGAGACCCAGTACTTC.

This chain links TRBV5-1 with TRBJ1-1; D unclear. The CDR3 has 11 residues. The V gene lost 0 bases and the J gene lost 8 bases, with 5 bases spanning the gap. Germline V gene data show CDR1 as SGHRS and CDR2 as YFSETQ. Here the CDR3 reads CASSLGWEAFF. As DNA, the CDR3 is TGCGCCAGCAGCTTGGGATGGGAAGCTTTCTTT.

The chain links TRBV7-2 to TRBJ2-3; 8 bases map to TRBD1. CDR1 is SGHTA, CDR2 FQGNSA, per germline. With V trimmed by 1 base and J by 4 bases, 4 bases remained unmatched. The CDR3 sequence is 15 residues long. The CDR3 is CASSLDRGFPDTQYF. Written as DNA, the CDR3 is TGTGCCAGCAGCTTAGACAGGGGGTTTCCAGATACGCAGTATTTT.

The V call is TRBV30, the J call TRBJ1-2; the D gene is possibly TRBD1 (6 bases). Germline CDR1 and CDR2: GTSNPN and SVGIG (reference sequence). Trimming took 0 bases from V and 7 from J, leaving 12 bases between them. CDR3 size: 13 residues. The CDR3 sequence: CAWSVGGLGGYTF. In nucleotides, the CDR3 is TGTGCCTGGAGTGTTGGGGGGCTGGGTGGCTACACCTTC.

Here the CDR3 reads CATRGGVTDTQYF. The CDR3 bases are TGTGCCACCCGAGGGGGGGTCACAGATACGCAGTATTTT. This chain joins TRBV24-1 and TRBJ2-3; possibly TRBD2 for D (7 bases). Trimming took off 9 bases at V and 2 bases at J, with 11 bases between the two ends. CDR3 length: 13 amino acids. Germline assignment: CDR1 KGHDR and CDR2 SFDVKD.

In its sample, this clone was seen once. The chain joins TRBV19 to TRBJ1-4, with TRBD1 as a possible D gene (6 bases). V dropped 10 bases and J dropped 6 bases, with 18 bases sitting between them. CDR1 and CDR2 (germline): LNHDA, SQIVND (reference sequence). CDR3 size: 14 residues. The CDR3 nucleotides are TGTGCCACCAGTATCGGGGGGGCATATGAAAAACTGTTTTTT. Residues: CATSIGGAYEKLFF.

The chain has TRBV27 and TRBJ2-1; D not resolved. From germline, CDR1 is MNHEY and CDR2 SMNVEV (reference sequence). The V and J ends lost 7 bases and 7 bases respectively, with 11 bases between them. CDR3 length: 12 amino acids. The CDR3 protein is CASMLGGNEQFF. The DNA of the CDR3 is TGTGCCAGCATGCTAGGTGGGAATGAGCAGTTCTTC.

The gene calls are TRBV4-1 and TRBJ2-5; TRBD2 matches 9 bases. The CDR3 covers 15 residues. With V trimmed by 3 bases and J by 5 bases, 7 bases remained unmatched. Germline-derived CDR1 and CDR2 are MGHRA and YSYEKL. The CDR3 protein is CASSHDGGGGETQYF. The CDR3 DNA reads TGCGCCAGCAGCCACGACGGCGGGGGGGGTGAGACCCAGTACTTC.

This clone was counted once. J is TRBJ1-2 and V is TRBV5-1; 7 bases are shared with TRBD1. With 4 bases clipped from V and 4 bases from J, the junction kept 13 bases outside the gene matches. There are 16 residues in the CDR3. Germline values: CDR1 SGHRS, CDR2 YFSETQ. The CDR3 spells CASSERGDSGFYGYTF. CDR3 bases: TGCGCCAGCAGCGAACGAGGGGACAGCGGATTCTATGGCTACACCTTC.

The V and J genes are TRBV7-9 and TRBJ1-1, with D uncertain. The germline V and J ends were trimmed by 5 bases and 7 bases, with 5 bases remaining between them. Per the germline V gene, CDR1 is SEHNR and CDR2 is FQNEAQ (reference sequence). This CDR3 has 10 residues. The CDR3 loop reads CASSRGEAFF. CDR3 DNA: TGTGCCAGCAGCCGCGGTGAAGCTTTCTTT.

The CDR3 loop reads CASSESAVRISSYNEQFF. CDR3 nucleotides: TGTGCCAGCAGTGAATCGGCGGTGAGAATCTCCTCCTACAATGAGCAGTTCTTC. The chain links TRBV25-1 to TRBJ2-1; unclear D gene. The CDR3 extends over 18 amino acids. Trimming took 1 base from V and 0 from J, leaving 16 bases between them. Germline CDR1 MGHDK, CDR2 SYGVNS.

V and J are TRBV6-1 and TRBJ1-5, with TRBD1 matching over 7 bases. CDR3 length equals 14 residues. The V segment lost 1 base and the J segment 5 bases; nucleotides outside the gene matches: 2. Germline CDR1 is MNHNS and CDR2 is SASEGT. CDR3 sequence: CASSEGQGDQPQHF. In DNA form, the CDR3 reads TGTGCCAGCAGTGAAGGACAGGGTGATCAGCCCCAGCATTTT.

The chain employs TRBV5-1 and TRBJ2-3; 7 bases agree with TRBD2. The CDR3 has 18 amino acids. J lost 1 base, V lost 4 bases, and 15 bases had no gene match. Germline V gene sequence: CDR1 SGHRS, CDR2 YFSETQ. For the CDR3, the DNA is TGCGCCAGCAGCCGGGGGGATCGACGGGGATCGGGCACAGATACGCAGTATTTT. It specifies CASSRGDRRGSGTDTQYF.

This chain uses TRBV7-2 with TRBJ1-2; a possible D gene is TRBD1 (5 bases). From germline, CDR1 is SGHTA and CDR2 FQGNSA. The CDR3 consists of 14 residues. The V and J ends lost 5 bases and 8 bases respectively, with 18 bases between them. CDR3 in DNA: TGTGCCAGCAGCCCCCCCGGGACCCCGCCAGGCTACACCTTC. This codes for CASSPPGTPPGYTF. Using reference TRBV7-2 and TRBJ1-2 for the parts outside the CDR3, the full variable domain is GAGVSQSPSNKVTEKGKDVELRCDPISGHTALYWYRQSLGQGLEFLIYFQGNSAPDKSGLPSDRFSAERTGGSVSTLTIQRTQQEDSAVYLCASSPPGTPPGYTFGSGTRLTVV.

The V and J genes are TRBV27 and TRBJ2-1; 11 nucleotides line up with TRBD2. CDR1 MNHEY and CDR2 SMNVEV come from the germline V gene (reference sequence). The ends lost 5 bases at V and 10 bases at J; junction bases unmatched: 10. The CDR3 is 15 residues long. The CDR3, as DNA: TGTGCCAGCAGTCCGGGGACTAGCGGTTTGCTAGAGCAGTTCTTC. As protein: CASSPGTSGLLEQFF.

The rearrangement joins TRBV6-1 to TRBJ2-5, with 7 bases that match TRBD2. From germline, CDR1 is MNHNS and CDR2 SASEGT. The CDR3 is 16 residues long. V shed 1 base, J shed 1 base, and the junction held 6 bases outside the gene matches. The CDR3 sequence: CASSEGASGTQETQYF. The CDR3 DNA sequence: TGTGCCAGCAGTGAAGGGGCTAGCGGAACCCAAGAGACCCAGTACTTC.

The CDR3 DNA is TGTGCCAGCAGCGAAACCAATGAGCAGTTCTTC. This encodes CASSETNEQFF. The V and J genes are TRBV7-6 and TRBJ2-1, with unresolved D. The CDR3 contains 11 residues. Germline V gene data show CDR1 as SGHVS and CDR2 as FNYEAQ. V was trimmed by 5 bases and J by 6 bases, leaving 5 bases between them.

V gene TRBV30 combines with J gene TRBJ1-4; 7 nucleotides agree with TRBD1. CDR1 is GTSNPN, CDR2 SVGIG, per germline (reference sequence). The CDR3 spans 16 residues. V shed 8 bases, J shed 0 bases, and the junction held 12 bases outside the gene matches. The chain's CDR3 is CAAQQGSSATNEKLFF. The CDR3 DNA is TGTGCCGCGCAACAGGGGTCCTCTGCAACTAATGAAAAACTGTTTTTT.

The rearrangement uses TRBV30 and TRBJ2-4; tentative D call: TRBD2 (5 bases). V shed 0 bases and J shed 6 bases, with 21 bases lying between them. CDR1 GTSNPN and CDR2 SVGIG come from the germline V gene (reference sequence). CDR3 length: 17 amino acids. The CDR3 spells CAWSVKAAPLGGNIQYF. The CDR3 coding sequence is TGTGCCTGGAGTGTAAAGGCAGCCCCTCTAGGAGGAAACATTCAGTACTTC. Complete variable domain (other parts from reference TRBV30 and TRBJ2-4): SQTIHQWPATLVQPVGSPLSLECTVEGTSNPNLYWYRQAAGRGLQLLFYSVGIGQISSEVPQNLSASRPQDRQFILSSKKLLLSDSGFYLCAWSVKAAPLGGNIQYFGAGTRLSVL.

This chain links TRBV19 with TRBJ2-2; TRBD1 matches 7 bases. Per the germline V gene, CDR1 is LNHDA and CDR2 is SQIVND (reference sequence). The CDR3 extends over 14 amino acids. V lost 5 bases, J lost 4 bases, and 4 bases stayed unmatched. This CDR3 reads CASSWGQSTGELFF. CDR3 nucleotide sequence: TGTGCCAGTAGTTGGGGACAGAGCACCGGGGAGCTGTTTTTT.

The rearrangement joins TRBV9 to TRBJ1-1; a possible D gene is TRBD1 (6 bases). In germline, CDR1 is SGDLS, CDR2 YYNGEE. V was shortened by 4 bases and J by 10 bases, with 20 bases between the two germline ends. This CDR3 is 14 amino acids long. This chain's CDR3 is CASSSGQSRDVAFF. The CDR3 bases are TGTGCCAGCAGCTCCGGACAGTCCCGGGACGTAGCTTTCTTT.